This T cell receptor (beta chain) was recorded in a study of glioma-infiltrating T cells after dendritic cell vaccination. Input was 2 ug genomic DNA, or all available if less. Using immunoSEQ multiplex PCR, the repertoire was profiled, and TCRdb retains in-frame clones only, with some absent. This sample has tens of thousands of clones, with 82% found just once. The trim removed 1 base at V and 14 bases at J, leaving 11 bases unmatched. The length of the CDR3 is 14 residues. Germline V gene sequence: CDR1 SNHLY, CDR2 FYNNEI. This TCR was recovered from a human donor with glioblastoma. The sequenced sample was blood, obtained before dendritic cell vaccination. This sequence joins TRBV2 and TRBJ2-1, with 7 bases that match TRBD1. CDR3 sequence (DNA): TGTGCCAGCAGTGAAGAAGGGGGACAGACCAAGAAGTTCTTC. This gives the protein CASSEEGGQTKKFF.